Following are 11 T cell receptor beta chains from one sample sequenced in a study of control samples from healthy donors and cancer patients. Clones were sequenced by immunoSEQ multiplex PCR, and TCRdb holds only the in-frame ones, with some missing. The sample yields 170,000 or so clones, approximately 92% seen once. Material: blood. Receptors were obtained from a man aged 18 to 29 in good health.

The J gene is TRBJ2-3, the V gene TRBV24-1; 14 nucleotides match TRBD2. The CDR3 has 16 residues. Germline V lookup: CDR1 KGHDR, CDR2 SFDVKD. The J segment lost 4 bases and the V segment lost 9 bases, leaving 8 bases of the junction unmatched. For the CDR3, the DNA is TGTGCCACCTCGACTAGCGGGGGGGCCGTCCCAGATACGCAGTATTTT. This codes for CATSTSGGAVPDTQYF.

The chain recombines TRBV5-4 with TRBJ2-1, with D perhaps TRBD1 (5 bases). V dropped 4 bases and J dropped 3 bases, with 5 bases sitting between them. The CDR3 covers 12 residues. The germline CDR1 and CDR2 sequences are SGHNT and YYREEE (reference sequence). Here the CDR3 DNA reads TGTGCCAGCAGCCAGGGCTACAATGAGCAGTTCTTC. Protein product: CASSQGYNEQFF.

The chain has TRBV27 and TRBJ1-3; 9 bases align to TRBD1. Germline trimming cut 6 bases from V and 3 bases from J; bases unmatched to any gene: 3. Germline CDR1 reads MNHEY; CDR2 reads SMNVEV (reference sequence). The CDR3 covers 14 residues. CDR3: CASSLTGGGNTIYF. Written as DNA, the CDR3 is TGTGCCAGCAGCTTGACAGGGGGTGGAAACACCATATATTTT.

The count of this clone is one. This chain links TRBV29-1 with TRBJ1-1, with D possibly TRBD1 on 6 matching bases. Trimming cost V 7 bases and J 9 bases, with 24 bases left between them. The CDR3 is 14 residues long. The V gene's germline CDR1 is SQVTM and CDR2 ANQGSEA. The CDR3, as DNA: TGCAGCGCCGAAAGGGGGGCCCCTAGTCTTCAAGCTTTCTTT. It translates to CSAERGAPSLQAFF. Combining the CDR3 with reference TRBV29-1 and TRBJ1-1 gives the whole variable domain SAVISQKPSRDICQRGTSLTIQCQVDSQVTMMFWYRQQPGQSLTLIATANQGSEATYESGFVIDKFPISRPNLTFSTLTVSNMSPEDSSIYLCSAERGAPSLQAFFGQGTRLTVV.

This clone has a handful of counts. The V gene is TRBV30, the J gene TRBJ2-5; TRBD2 matches 8 bases. CDR1 GTSNPN and CDR2 SVGIG come from the germline V gene (reference sequence). The CDR3 length is 14 residues. The V segment lost 4 bases and the J segment 4 bases; nucleotides outside the gene matches: 8. The CDR3 sequence is CAWNGGTRGETQYF. The CDR3 DNA is TGTGCCTGGAACGGAGGGACTAGGGGAGAGACCCAGTACTTC.

This clone was counted a single time. This chain uses TRBV6-1 with TRBJ2-3; 8 nucleotides line up with TRBD1. Germline CDR1 MNHNS, CDR2 SASEGT. The CDR3 contains 15 residues. V lost 2 bases, J lost 3 bases, and 4 bases stayed unmatched. In DNA form, the CDR3 reads TGTGCCAGCAGTGAACAGGGGGCCGGGACAGATACGCAGTATTTT. The encoded protein is CASSEQGAGTDTQYF.

The CDR3 sequence: CASGSSVYNEQFF. The CDR3 nucleotides are TGTGCCAGCGGATCTAGCGTTTACAATGAGCAGTTCTTC. The chain is built from TRBV27 and TRBJ2-1; maybe TRBD2 (6 bases). Germline CDR1 reads MNHEY; CDR2 reads SMNVEV (reference sequence). The V and J ends lost 8 bases and 4 bases respectively, with 12 bases between them. This CDR3 comprises 13 residues.

V gene TRBV2 combines with J gene TRBJ1-1; D is perhaps TRBD1 (6 bases). CDR3 length: 14 amino acids. Trimming took 3 bases from V and 4 from J, leaving 12 bases between them. CDR1 and CDR2 (germline): SNHLY, FYNNEI. Here the CDR3 reads CASSERAGVTEAFF. Here the CDR3 DNA reads TGTGCCAGCAGTGAGAGGGCAGGGGTCACTGAAGCTTTCTTT.

This chain uses TRBV5-6 with TRBJ1-5; tentative D call: TRBD1 (6 bases). This CDR3 is built from 16 residues. Germline V lookup: CDR1 SGHDT, CDR2 YYEEEE. Trimming removed 0 bases at V and 5 bases at J, with 15 bases between. The CDR3 protein is CASSLAGGAGDQPQHF. In DNA, the CDR3 is TGTGCCAGCAGCTTGGCCGGGGGGGCGGGGGATCAGCCCCAGCATTTT.

This clone was seen a few times. The V and J genes are TRBV30 and TRBJ2-3, with TRBD2 matching 8 bases. CDR1 is GTSNPN, CDR2 SVGIG, per germline (reference sequence). The junction had 13 bases not matched to a gene; V was cut back by 1 base and J by 4 bases. The CDR3 extends over 17 amino acids. The CDR3 here is CAWSGGAQRGISDTQYF. Written as DNA, the CDR3 is TGTGCCTGGAGTGGAGGGGCCCAGCGGGGGATATCAGATACGCAGTATTTT. The full variable domain, its missing parts supplied by reference TRBV30 and TRBJ2-3, is SQTIHQWPATLVQPVGSPLSLECTVEGTSNPNLYWYRQAAGRGLQLLFYSVGIGQISSEVPQNLSASRPQDRQFILSSKKLLLSDSGFYLCAWSGGAQRGISDTQYFGPGTRLTVL.

J is TRBJ2-1 and V is TRBV4-2; TRBD1 might be the D (5 bases). The CDR3 contains 15 residues. The germline gives CDR1 LGHNA, CDR2 YNFKEQ. Trimming took off 5 bases at V and 0 bases at J, with 11 bases between the two ends. In DNA form, the CDR3 reads TGTGCCAGCAGCTTCGACAGAAGCTCCTACAATGAGCAGTTCTTC. Amino acid sequence: CASSFDRSSYNEQFF.